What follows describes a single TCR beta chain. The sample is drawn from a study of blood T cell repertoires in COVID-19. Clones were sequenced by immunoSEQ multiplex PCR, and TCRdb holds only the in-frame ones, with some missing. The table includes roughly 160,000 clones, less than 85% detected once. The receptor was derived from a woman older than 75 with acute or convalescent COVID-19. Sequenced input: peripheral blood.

The CDR3: CASSPDQTIGYTF. The CDR3 bases are TGCGCCAGCAGCCCCGATCAAACAATTGGCTACACCTTC. This chain joins TRBV5-1 and TRBJ1-2; D gene unclear. Germline CDR1 SGHRS, CDR2 YFSETQ. V lost 4 bases and J 7 bases, leaving 14 bases between the germline ends. CDR3 length: 13 amino acids.